Each of the 23 T cell receptor beta chains below was sequenced from the same sample in a study of metastatic and nonmetastatic thyroid tumors. TCRdb reanalyzed the PCR reads with MiXCR. The sample has roughly 28,000 clones; roughly 26% are singletons. Prior to thyroid surgery, none of the patients had received any treatment. Sequenced input: blood. The receptors originated from a female donor with papillary thyroid cancer or a benign thyroid nodule (not recorded which). Some clones in this sample may be carry-over from other donors' samples.

Worth noting for this clone: At one of its ends the junction is not consistent with the germline gene, which may arise from a read error. The chain combines TRBV12-3 or TRBV12-4 with TRBJ2-1, with 8 bases fitting TRBD1. The length of the CDR3 is 17 residues. The CDR3 DNA is TGTGCCAGCAGTGCCTCTAGACAGGGGCCCTCCTACAATGAGAAGTTCTTC. Amino acid sequence: CASSASRQGPSYNEKFF.

V and J are TRBV20-1 and TRBJ1-2; 11 bases are a match to TRBD1. There are 14 residues in the CDR3. The V segment lost 4 bases and the J segment 8 bases; nucleotides outside the gene matches: 9. CDR1 DFQATT and CDR2 SNEGSKA come from the germline V gene (reference sequence). CDR3 residues: CSATTGTGGQGYTF. Written as DNA, the CDR3 is TGCAGTGCTACCACCGGGACAGGGGGACAAGGCTACACCTTC.

V usage is TRBV30 and J usage is TRBJ1-1; D is ambiguous. The germline V gene encodes CDR1 GTSNPN and CDR2 SVGIG (reference sequence). This CDR3 is 13 amino acids long. V lost 2 bases and J lost 0, with 7 bases in between. The CDR3 DNA reads TGTGCCTGGAGTCTTGGGATGAACACTGAAGCTTTCTTT. Its protein product is CAWSLGMNTEAFF. Supplemented by reference TRBV30 and TRBJ1-1, the full variable domain reads SQTIHQWPATLVQPVGSPLSLECTVEGTSNPNLYWYRQAAGRGLQLLFYSVGIGQISSEVPQNLSASRPQDRQFILSSKKLLLSDSGFYLCAWSLGMNTEAFFGQGTRLTVV.

This clone has just a few counts. The V call is TRBV12-3 or TRBV12-4, the J call TRBJ2-3; TRBD1 aligns across 9 bases. The CDR3 covers 18 residues. Trimming took 4 bases from V and 2 from J; bases not matched to a gene: 13. For the CDR3, the DNA is TGTGCCAGCAGTTGGGGGACAGGGACTACCTACTTCACAGATACGCAGTATTTT. Translation gives CASSWGTGTTYFTDTQYF.

This chain uses TRBV5-5 with TRBJ1-2; D is unclear. The CDR3 runs to 13 residues. Trimming pared 1 base from V and 2 bases from J, leaving 6 bases between. The germline gives CDR1 SGHKS, CDR2 YYEKEE (reference sequence). The CDR3 coding sequence is TGTGCCAGCAGCTTGACACCGAACTATGGCTACACCTTC. It translates to CASSLTPNYGYTF.

This chain links TRBV3-1 with TRBJ2-7; weak D call: TRBD2 (5 bases). Germline CDR1 reads LGHDT; CDR2 reads YNNKEL (reference sequence). This CDR3 is 13 amino acids long. V was trimmed by 4 bases and J by 4 bases, leaving 11 bases between them. The CDR3 protein is CASSRGRGYEQYF. The CDR3 DNA reads TGTGCCAGCAGCCGGGGTCGGGGATACGAGCAGTACTTC.

The chain carries TRBV30 and TRBJ1-4; the D gene is possibly TRBD1 (6 bases). The DNA end favors TRBJ1-6, so the J call may be wrong. The germline gives CDR1 GTSNPN, CDR2 SVGIG (reference sequence). The CDR3 is 12 amino acids. The CDR3, as DNA: TGTGCCTGGAGTTCCAGGGGTAGATCCCTCCACTTT. Encoded protein: CAWSSRGRSLHF.

By sample share, this clone is medium-sized (0.01 to 0.1%). The chain carries TRBV6-5 and TRBJ1-1; 7 positions agree with TRBD1. CDR1 MNHEY and CDR2 SVGAGI come from the germline V gene. The CDR3 covers 14 residues. J lost 3 bases, V lost 2 bases, and 3 bases had no gene match. CDR3 coding DNA: TGTGCCAGCAGTTACGTCAGGGGGGACACTGAAGCTTTCTTT. This encodes CASSYVRGDTEAFF.

This clone occurred many times. The chain couples TRBV5-8 to TRBJ2-1, with D maybe TRBD1 (5 bases). This CDR3 contains 11 residues. Per germline, CDR1 SGHTS and CDR2 YDEGEE. The germline V and J ends were trimmed by 4 bases and 12 bases, with 11 bases remaining between them. The CDR3 loop is CASSTRQMQFF. The DNA for the CDR3 is TGTGCCAGCAGCACACGACAGATGCAGTTCTTC.

This clone was seen repeatedly, ten times or more. The chain has TRBV7-3 and TRBJ2-5, with 8 bases aligning to TRBD2. There are 16 residues in the CDR3. The V and J ends lost 2 bases and 5 bases, in that order; junction bases with no gene match: 10. Germline-derived CDR1 and CDR2 are SGHTA and FQGTGA. The CDR3 region is CASSLYGSGSGETQYF. CDR3 nucleotide sequence: TGTGCCAGCAGCTTATACGGGAGCGGGAGTGGGGAGACCCAGTACTTC.

This clone has ten or more counts. With a much larger clone just one base away, this may be a read error. The V gene is TRBV6-5, the J gene TRBJ1-2, with D possibly TRBD1 on 5 matching bases. CDR3 length equals 16 residues. Per germline, CDR1 MNHEY and CDR2 SVGAGI. The CDR3 DNA is TGTGCCTGCAGTTACGGAAAAACATTGACAGACTATGGCTACACCTTC. Its protein is CACSYGKTLTDYGYTF.

This clone appeared a few times. The chain uses TRBV20-1 and TRBJ1-6; maybe TRBD1 (5 bases). V dropped 1 base and J dropped 7 bases, with 17 bases sitting between them. Germline V gives CDR1 DFQATT, CDR2 SNEGSKA (reference sequence). The CDR3 covers 16 residues. The CDR3 coding sequence is TGCAGTGCTAGAGCGTCGGGACTCCGGAGGAATTCACCCCTCCACTTT. This codes for CSARASGLRRNSPLHF.

This clone was counted ten times or more. This chain uses TRBV3-1 with TRBJ2-1; D gene uncertain. Germline CDR1 is LGHDT and CDR2 is YNNKEL (reference sequence). Trimming cost V 2 bases and J 6 bases, with 5 bases left between them. The CDR3 extends over 12 amino acids. The CDR3: CASSQIGNEQFF. The CDR3 DNA is TGTGCCAGCAGCCAAATAGGCAATGAGCAGTTCTTC.

V gene TRBV12-3 or TRBV12-4 combines with J gene TRBJ2-7; possible D gene TRBD2, 6 bases. Deletions cut 5 bases from V and 3 bases from J, with 14 bases between. The CDR3 totals 14 residues. The CDR3 nucleotides are TGTGCCAGCAGTACCCCGGGACTCAACTACGAGCAGTACTTC. Protein product: CASSTPGLNYEQYF.

This clone was observed a few times. This chain connects TRBV5-6 to TRBJ2-1, with TRBD1 as a possible D gene (6 bases). The V end lost 4 bases, the J end lost 2 bases, and 13 bases lay between the germline ends. CDR1 and CDR2 (germline): SGHDT, YYEEEE. The CDR3 sequence is 15 residues long. CDR3 protein: CASSRDRQAYNEQFF. As DNA, the CDR3 is TGTGCCAGCAGCCGAGACCGACAGGCCTACAATGAGCAGTTCTTC.

The chain couples TRBV20-1 to TRBJ2-5, with 13 bases lining up with TRBD2. Germline CDR1 and CDR2: DFQATT and SNEGSKA (reference sequence). V lost 5 bases to trimming and J lost 6 bases; unmatched junction nucleotides: 12. The CDR3 extends over 16 amino acids. The chain's CDR3 is CSALGTSGRAVKTQYF. Here the CDR3 DNA reads TGCAGTGCTCTGGGTACTAGCGGGAGGGCCGTGAAGACCCAGTACTTC.

This clone was detected a few times. Here the CDR3 reads CASSQLDRGVSGYTF. The DNA of the CDR3 is TGCGCCAGCAGCCAGTTGGACAGGGGTGTCTCTGGCTACACCTTC. This chain links TRBV4-3 with TRBJ1-2; TRBD1 matches at 9 bases. This CDR3 has 15 amino acids. CDR1 is LGHNA and CDR2 is YSLEER in the germline V gene. J lost 7 bases, V lost 3 bases, and 9 bases had no gene match.

This clone was found many times. This chain connects TRBV12-3 or TRBV12-4 to TRBJ2-3; 7 bases align to TRBD1. CDR3 length: 12 amino acids. The J segment lost 14 bases and the V segment lost 5 bases, leaving 10 bases of the junction unmatched. CDR3 in DNA: TGTGCCAGCAGTCCGGACGAGAGGGGGCGGTATTTT. As protein: CASSPDERGRYF.

This clone qualifies as medium-sized. The chain combines TRBV6-1 with TRBJ1-2; the D is unclear. The germline gives CDR1 MNHNS, CDR2 SASEGT. CDR3 length: 15 residues. The V gene lost 5 bases and the J gene lost 4 bases, with 17 bases spanning the gap. CDR3 amino acids: CASSKETPQFYGYTF. The CDR3 DNA is TGTGCCAGCAGTAAAGAGACACCACAGTTCTATGGCTACACCTTC.

This clone has a count of ten or more. The chain combines TRBV5-1 with TRBJ1-4; D is uncertain. V gave up 2 bases and J gave up 5 bases, with 16 bases separating them. Germline loops: CDR1 SGHRS, CDR2 YFSETQ. The CDR3 spans 16 residues. The CDR3: CASSFMAGPKNEKLFF. The CDR3 DNA follows: TGCGCCAGCAGCTTTATGGCCGGACCGAAAAATGAAAAACTGTTTTTT.

There are many counts of this clone. The rearrangement joins TRBV6-5 to TRBJ1-4, with D hard to call. The V end lost 0 bases, the J end lost 8 bases, and 7 bases lay between the germline ends. Germline V lookup: CDR1 MNHEY, CDR2 SVGAGI. The CDR3 consists of 13 residues. CDR3 sequence reads: CASSYSPREKLFF. The CDR3, as DNA: TGTGCCAGCAGTTACTCCCCGAGGGAAAAACTGTTTTTT.

About this clone: The same CDR3 arises from other DNA sequences in this sample as well. The chain recombines TRBV20-1 with TRBJ2-7; the match to TRBD2 covers 9 bases. J lost 7 bases, V lost 6 bases, and 10 bases had no gene match. Germline CDR1 is DFQATT and CDR2 is SNEGSKA (reference sequence). The CDR3 spans 13 residues. The CDR3 region has the DNA TGCAGTGCACTCTTAGCGGGAGCGGGAGAGCAGTACTTC. It specifies CSALLAGAGEQYF.

There are many counts of this clone. The V and J genes are TRBV29-1 and TRBJ2-3, with D maybe TRBD1 (6 bases). Trimming pared 3 bases from V and 3 bases from J, leaving 13 bases between. This CDR3 is built from 14 residues. CDR1 is SQVTM and CDR2 is ANQGSEA in the germline V gene. The CDR3 here is CSVERQELTDTQYF. The CDR3 DNA follows: TGCAGCGTTGAGAGACAGGAGCTAACAGATACGCAGTATTTT.